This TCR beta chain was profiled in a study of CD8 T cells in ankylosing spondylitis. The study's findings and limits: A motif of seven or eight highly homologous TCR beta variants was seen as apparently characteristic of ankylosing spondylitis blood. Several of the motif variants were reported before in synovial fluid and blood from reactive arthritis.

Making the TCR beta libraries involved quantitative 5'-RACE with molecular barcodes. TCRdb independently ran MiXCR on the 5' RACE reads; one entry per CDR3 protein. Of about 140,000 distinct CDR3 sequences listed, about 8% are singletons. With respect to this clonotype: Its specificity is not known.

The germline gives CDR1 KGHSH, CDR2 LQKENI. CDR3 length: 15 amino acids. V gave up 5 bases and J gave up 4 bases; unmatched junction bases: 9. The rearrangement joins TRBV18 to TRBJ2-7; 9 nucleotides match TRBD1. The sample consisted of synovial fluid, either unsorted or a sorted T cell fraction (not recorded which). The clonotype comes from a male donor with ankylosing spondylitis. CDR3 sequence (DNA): TGTGCCAGCTCAAGGGACAGGGTGGGGATTTACGAGCAGTACTTC. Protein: CASSRDRVGIYEQYF.